These 12 T cell receptor beta chains originate from one sample sequenced in a study of cytomegalovirus exposure and HLA in healthy donors. The PCR contained 60 Vbeta and 13 Jbeta primers. Profiling relied on immunoSEQ multiplex PCR, and the TCRdb table lists in-frame clones only, not all of them. The repertoire holds roughly 100,000 clones, approximately 81% seen once, with 1.3% in the top ten. Input material: PBMCs. Receptors were obtained from a man aged 30-40 years in good health and CMV-seronegative.

The rearrangement joins TRBV19 to TRBJ2-7; 8 bases are a match to TRBD1. Germline CDR1 reads LNHDA; CDR2 reads SQIVND (reference sequence). The junction had 11 bases not matched to a gene; V was cut back by 4 bases and J by 3 bases. CDR3 length equals 16 residues. CDR3 in amino acids: CASSTSHGDRFYEQYF. For the CDR3, the DNA is TGTGCCAGTAGTACTAGTCACGGGGACAGGTTCTACGAGCAGTACTTC.

This sequence joins TRBV6-6 and TRBJ2-3, with 11 positions matching TRBD2. The germline V gene has CDR1 MNHNY and CDR2 SVGAGI (reference sequence). Trimming at V came to 5 bases and at J to 0 bases, leaving 4 bases not matched to a gene. The CDR3 runs 16 residues. The CDR3 spells CASSNRLAGSTDTQYF. DNA for the CDR3: TGTGCCAGCAGTAACCGACTAGCGGGGAGCACAGATACGCAGTATTTT.

This clone was picked up one time. The chain links TRBV27 to TRBJ1-1, with 9 positions matching TRBD1. The CDR3 has 12 amino acids. Germline V gives CDR1 MNHEY, CDR2 SMNVEV (reference sequence). The V segment lost 7 bases and the J segment 11 bases; nucleotides outside the gene matches: 8. The CDR3 DNA sequence: TGTGCCAGCAAGACAGGGGGGTCGGGGGCTTTCTTT. Its translation: CASKTGGSGAFF.

V usage is TRBV7-2 and J usage is TRBJ1-2; no definite D call. Between the trimmed V and J ends, which lost 1 base and 0 bases, there was a span of 6 bases. Per the germline V gene, CDR1 is SGHTA and CDR2 is FQGNSA. The CDR3 totals 14 residues. The CDR3: CASSLGTANYGYTF. In DNA form, the CDR3 reads TGTGCCAGCAGCTTAGGAACAGCTAACTATGGCTACACCTTC.

The chain employs TRBV5-4 and TRBJ2-1, with TRBD1 as a possible D gene (5 bases). The length of the CDR3 is 15 residues. Between the trimmed V and J ends, which lost 1 base and 7 bases, there was a span of 15 bases. Germline V gives CDR1 SGHNT, CDR2 YYREEE (reference sequence). The CDR3 DNA sequence: TGTGCCAGCAGCTTGAAGGGGCGAGTGGGGAATGAGCAGTTCTTC. Its protein is CASSLKGRVGNEQFF.

The chain has TRBV30 and TRBJ1-1; the D gene is possibly TRBD1 (5 bases). V gave up 2 bases and J gave up 1 base, with 8 bases separating them. The CDR3 is 13 amino acids. Germline CDR1 GTSNPN, CDR2 SVGIG (reference sequence). CDR3 region: CAWSRGRNTEAFF. CDR3 bases: TGTGCCTGGAGTCGGGGGAGGAACACTGAAGCTTTCTTT.

The chain is built from TRBV2 and TRBJ1-6, with D maybe TRBD1 (5 bases). Trimming removed 7 bases at V and 6 bases at J, with 10 bases between. The CDR3 extends over 13 amino acids. CDR1 and CDR2 (germline): SNHLY, FYNNEI. The CDR3 loop reads CASKTDTNSPLHF. CDR3 sequence (DNA): TGTGCCAGCAAGACAGATACTAATTCACCCCTCCACTTT.

This clone was found a few times. The rearrangement uses TRBV2 and TRBJ2-7; no reliable D call. Trimming stripped 6 bases from V and 6 bases from J, with 9 bases between. This CDR3 is 11 amino acids long. The V gene's germline CDR1 is SNHLY and CDR2 FYNNEI. CDR3 nucleotide sequence: TGTGCCAGCAGGGATCTAGGCGAGCAGTACTTC. Its translation is CASRDLGEQYF.

The V call is TRBV10-3, the J call TRBJ2-2, with 9 bases lining up with TRBD1. The germline CDR1 and CDR2 sequences are ENHRY and SYGVKD. CDR3 length equals 14 residues. V dropped 10 bases and J dropped 3; count of bases not matched to a gene: 6. CDR3 sequence (DNA): TGTGCCACCGGGGGGACAGGGTACACCGGGGAGCTGTTTTTT. Translating it yields CATGGTGYTGELFF.

The rearrangement uses TRBV11-2 and TRBJ2-7; a weak D match, TRBD1 (6 bases). Germline assignment: CDR1 SGHAT and CDR2 FQNNGV. The CDR3 contains 15 residues. V lost 3 bases, J lost 2 bases, and 14 bases lay in between. For the CDR3, the DNA is TGTGCCAGCAGCTTGATCCGGGACACTACCTACGAGCAGTACTTC. It yields the protein CASSLIRDTTYEQYF.

The V gene is TRBV12-5, the J gene TRBJ1-4; D not resolved. V was pared by 3 bases and J by 0 bases, with 11 bases between. The CDR3 has 16 amino acids. The germline CDR1 and CDR2 sequences are LGHNT and FRNRAP. The CDR3 nucleotides read TGTGCTAGTGGTTTTTACGAAGAGACAACTAATGAAAAACTGTTTTTT. Amino acid sequence: CASGFYEETTNEKLFF.

The CDR3 reads CASSPEAVVAGATATQYF. Written as DNA, the CDR3 is TGCGCCAGCAGCCCGGAGGCTGTTGTAGCGGGGGCAACCGCTACGCAGTATTTT. The rearrangement uses TRBV4-3 and TRBJ2-3; 9 bases match TRBD2. Germline V gene sequence: CDR1 LGHNA, CDR2 YSLEER. V shed 4 bases, J shed 8 bases, and the junction held 19 bases outside the gene matches. The CDR3 totals 18 residues.